This TCR beta chain was sequenced for a study of molecular identifiers for immune sequencing clone quantification. TCRdb reanalysed the PCR reads using MiXCR and keeps one entry per CDR3 protein. This sample has over 85,000 distinct CDR3 sequences, with about 21% found just once. Naive CD8 T cells were sorted as CD8+CD4-CCR7+CD45RA+. Only a few counts were recorded for this clonotype. The material sequenced was naive CD8+ T cells from blood, with Jurkat cell RNA spiked in. Stated subset: FACS-sorted CD8+CD4-CCR7+CD45RA+ naive T cells. This TCR was sampled from a human donor in good health. Some libraries in this study had Jurkat cell RNA spiked in.

DNA for the CDR3: TGTGCCAGCAGCTTAAGCGGAGCTGAAGCTTTCTTT. The encoded protein is CASSLSGAEAFF. The chain recombines TRBV13 with TRBJ1-1; D is ambiguous. The germline gives CDR1 PRHDT, CDR2 FYEKMQ (reference sequence). V was trimmed by 2 bases and J by 6 bases, leaving 7 bases between them. The CDR3 has 12 residues.